This TCR beta chain was obtained from a study of early T cells in non-severe SARS-CoV-2 infection. Study conclusions and caveats: Lookups in VDJdb leaned toward anti-spike CD8 responses and missed private and CD4 specificities.

The CDR3 totals 16 residues. Germline lookup yields CDR1 MNHEY and CDR2 SMNVEV (reference sequence). V gave up 5 bases and J gave up 4 bases, with 20 bases separating them. This clonotype was counted many times. Its specificity is unknown. Individually, cDNA molecules had unique molecular identifiers attached to them. MiXCR, applied by TCRdb to the 5' RACE reads, yields one record per CDR3 protein. Of 60,000 to 70,000 distinct CDR3 sequences listed, just under 5% are singletons. The receptor's source is an adult who was a healthcare worker with PCR-confirmed SARS-CoV-2 infection or an uninfected control (not recorded which). Sequencing was done on a sample of whole blood. The V and J genes are TRBV27 and TRBJ1-2; possible D gene TRBD1, 5 bases. CDR3: CASSTQRQSSSYGYTF. The CDR3 region has the DNA TGTGCCAGCAGTACCCAAAGACAGTCATCCTCCTATGGCTACACCTTC.